This T cell receptor beta chain was captured in a study of T cell repertoires in aging, cancer and after chemotherapy. On the study more broadly: Over several months to years, re-sampled healthy donor repertoires clearly shared clones. Roughly 8.8 million TCR reads made up the full dataset. General study results and limits: Untreated cancer patients had significantly lower blood TCR diversity than age-matched healthy donors.

V gave up 4 bases and J gave up 6 bases; unmatched junction bases: 5. Germline CDR1 MNHNS, CDR2 SASEGT. CDR3 length equals 15 residues. TCR beta rearrangements were amplified from peripheral blood genomic DNA. By its share, this clonotype is medium-sized. What it binds is not known. A mixed TRB-A/B primer pool amplified rearranged TRB by multiplex touch-down PCR. In TCRdb, the multiplex PCR reads were re-called with MiXCR into one record per CDR3 protein. The sample carries 5,000 to 7,500 distinct CDR3 sequences, roughly a quarter recorded once. The clonotype was recovered from a human donor in good health. The sequenced sample consisted of blood. The J gene is TRBJ2-1, the V gene TRBV6-1; 11 bases fit TRBD2. The CDR3 region has the DNA TGTGCCAGCAGTGTTACTAGCGGGAGTTTCAATGAGCAGTTCTTC. This encodes CASSVTSGSFNEQFF.